The 2 T cell receptor beta chains in this list originate from one sample, sequenced in a study of blood T cell repertoires in COVID-19. Generated by immunoSEQ multiplex PCR, the TCRdb table keeps only in-frame clones and is missing some. The sample holds roughly 250,000 clones, around 84% seen once. Sequenced input: PBMCs or T cells enriched from blood (not recorded which). The receptor set was obtained from a woman aged 50 to 60 who had recovered from COVID-19.

This chain uses TRBV18 with TRBJ2-7; D is perhaps TRBD2 (5 bases). Per germline, CDR1 KGHSH and CDR2 LQKENI. V was pared by 5 bases and J by 0 bases, with 11 bases between. The CDR3 covers 14 residues. This CDR3 reads CASSGGLSSYEQYF. The CDR3 region has the DNA TGTGCCAGCTCAGGCGGGTTAAGCTCCTACGAGCAGTACTTC.

The chain couples TRBV6-5 to TRBJ1-2; a weak D match, TRBD1 (5 bases). Trimming cost V 2 bases and J 10 bases, with 8 bases left between them. CDR1 MNHEY and CDR2 SVGAGI come from the germline V gene. This CDR3 has 11 residues. DNA for the CDR3: TGTGCCAGCAGTTACGCGGGGGACTACACCTTC. Translation: CASSYAGDYTF.